The present entry profiles one TCR beta chain with its context. The antigen is unknown. Donors sampled were nominally healthy, though unrecorded immune exposures were likely. The source of the sample is a study of cytomegalovirus exposure and HLA in healthy donors. Overall study: Assignment to the Caucasian-associated ancestry cluster applied to around four fifths of the approximately 370 genotyped donors. Study outcomes and limitations: Among TCR beta chains of equal frequency, HLA-associated ones were more clonally expanded in a later analysis. The majority of TCR sequences were rare, yet some public TCRs appeared in many donors.

The PCR used 60 Vbeta and 13 Jbeta primers. Sequencing was performed with immunoSEQ multiplex PCR; in TCRdb, only in-frame clones are kept and a portion is missing. The sample holds a few hundred thousand clones, 75% to 80% seen once. CDR3 length: 13 residues. CDR1 and CDR2 (germline): GTSNPN, SVGIG (reference sequence). With 3 bases clipped from V and 8 bases from J, the junction kept 4 bases outside the gene matches. The source of this sequence is a man aged 18 to 30 in good health and CMV-seronegative. V and J are TRBV30 and TRBJ2-1; 10 nucleotides line up with TRBD1. The sample consisted of PBMCs. This chain's CDR3 is CAWSPDRGDEQFF. The CDR3 bases are TGTGCCTGGAGCCCGGACAGGGGGGATGAGCAGTTCTTC.